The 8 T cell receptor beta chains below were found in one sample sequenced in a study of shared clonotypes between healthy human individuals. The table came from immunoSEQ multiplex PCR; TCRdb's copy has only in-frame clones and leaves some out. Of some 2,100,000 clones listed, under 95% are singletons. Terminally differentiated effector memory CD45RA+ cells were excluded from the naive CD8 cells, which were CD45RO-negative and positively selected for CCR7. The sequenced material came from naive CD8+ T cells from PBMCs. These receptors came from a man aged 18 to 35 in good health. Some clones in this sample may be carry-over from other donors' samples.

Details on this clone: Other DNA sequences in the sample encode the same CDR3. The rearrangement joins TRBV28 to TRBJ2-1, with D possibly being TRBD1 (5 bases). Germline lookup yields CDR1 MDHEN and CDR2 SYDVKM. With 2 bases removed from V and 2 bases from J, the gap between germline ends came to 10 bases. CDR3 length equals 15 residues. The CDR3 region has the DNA TGTGCCAGCAGTTTAGGGCAGGGCGCCTACAATGAGCAGTTCTTC. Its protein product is CASSLGQGAYNEQFF.

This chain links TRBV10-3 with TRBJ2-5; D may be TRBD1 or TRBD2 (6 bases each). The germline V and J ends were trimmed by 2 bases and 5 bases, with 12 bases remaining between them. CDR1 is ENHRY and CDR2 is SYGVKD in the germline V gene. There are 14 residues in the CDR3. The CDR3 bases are TGTGCCATCAGTGAGAGGGGGGCCCGGGAGACCCAGTACTTC. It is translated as CAISERGARETQYF.

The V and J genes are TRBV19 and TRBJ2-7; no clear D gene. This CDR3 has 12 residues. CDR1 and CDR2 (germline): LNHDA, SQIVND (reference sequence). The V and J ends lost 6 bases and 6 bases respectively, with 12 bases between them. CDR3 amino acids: CASRTAWGEQYF. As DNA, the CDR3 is TGTGCCAGTAGGACTGCTTGGGGCGAGCAGTACTTC. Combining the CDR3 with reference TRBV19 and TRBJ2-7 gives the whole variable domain DGGITQSPKYLFRKEGQNVTLSCEQNLNHDAMYWYRQDPGQGLRLIYYSQIVNDFQKGDIAEGYSVSREKKESFPLTVTSAQKNPTAFYLCASRTAWGEQYFGPGTRLTVT.

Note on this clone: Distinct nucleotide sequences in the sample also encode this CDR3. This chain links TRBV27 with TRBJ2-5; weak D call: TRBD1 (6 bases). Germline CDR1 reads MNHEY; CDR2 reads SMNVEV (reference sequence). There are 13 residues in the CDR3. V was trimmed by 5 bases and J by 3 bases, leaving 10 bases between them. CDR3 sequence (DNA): TGTGCCAGCAGTCCCCGGACAGAAGAGACCCAGTACTTC. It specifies CASSPRTEETQYF.

The CDR3 sequence is CASSLAGEGRNTIYF. The DNA for the CDR3 is TGTGCCAGCAGCTTGGCCGGAGAGGGGAGAAACACCATATATTTT. The chain couples TRBV5-8 to TRBJ1-3, with D maybe TRBD1 (5 bases). CDR1 is SGHTS and CDR2 is YDEGEE in the germline V gene. The CDR3 contains 15 residues. Trimming cost V 0 bases and J 5 bases, with 12 bases left between them.

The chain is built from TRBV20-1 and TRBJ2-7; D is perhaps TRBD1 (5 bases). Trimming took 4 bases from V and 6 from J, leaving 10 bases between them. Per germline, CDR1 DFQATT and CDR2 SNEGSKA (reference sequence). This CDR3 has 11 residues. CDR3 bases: TGCAGTGCTAAGACAGACAGCGAGCAGTACTTC. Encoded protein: CSAKTDSEQYF.

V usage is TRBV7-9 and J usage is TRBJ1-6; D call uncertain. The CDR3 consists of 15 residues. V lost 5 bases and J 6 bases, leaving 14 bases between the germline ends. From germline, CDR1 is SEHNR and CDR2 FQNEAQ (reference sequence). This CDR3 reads CASSLGPSGNSPLHF. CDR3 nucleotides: TGTGCCAGCAGCCTCGGCCCCTCGGGTAATTCACCCCTCCACTTT. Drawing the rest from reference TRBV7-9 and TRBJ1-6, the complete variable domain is DTGVSQNPRHKITKRGQNVTFRCDPISEHNRLYWYRQTLGQGPEFLTYFQNEAQLEKSRLLSDRFSAERPKGSFSTLEIQRTEQGDSAMYLCASSLGPSGNSPLHFGNGTRLTVT.

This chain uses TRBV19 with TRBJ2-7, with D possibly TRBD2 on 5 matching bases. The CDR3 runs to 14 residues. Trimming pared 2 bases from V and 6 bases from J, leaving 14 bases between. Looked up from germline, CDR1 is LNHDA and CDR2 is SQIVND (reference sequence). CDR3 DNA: TGTGCCAGTAGTATAAAGTTACACGGAGGCGAGCAGTACTTC. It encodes CASSIKLHGGEQYF.